The source of this TCR beta chain is a study of CD8 T cells in Susac syndrome (dated by TCRdb to the late 2010s). Context from the whole study: Whether CD8+ T cell activation and differentiation in Susac syndrome was antigen driven was tested using repertoire sequencing. Clonality of the CD8+ T cell repertoire was compared between around 13 healthy donors, 14 Susac syndrome patients and roughly 16 multiple sclerosis patients. Points the paper makes about the study in general: The number of individuals in the TCR sequencing and HLA analysis was acknowledged as relatively small.

RNA was extracted using the RNeasy kit, and roughly 0.5 to 1 microgram was reverse transcribed with random hexamers. The immunoSEQ multiplex PCR assay, which covers 54 Vbeta and 13 Jbeta segments, was used to amplify TCR beta CDR3 regions. Bias from PCR amplification was corrected by using a synthetic template baseline for primer optimization and for computational correction. On the authors' methods: Only productive sequences were kept, with reads annotated to V, D and J genes according to IMGT and analyzed in immunoSEQ Analyzer. Clonality was calculated as one minus the Shannon entropy normalized by log2 of the number of productive unique sequences. For each patient and control, public and private clones were evaluated among the 100 most prevalent clones. A clone was defined as Susac-specific if it was absent from the healthy and MS cohorts, from roughly 980 published viral clones and from other ImmuneACCESS disease sequences. TCRdb trimmed public reads at Q25 via fastp, called clones via MiXCR and kept in-frame beta chains. For every CDR3 protein sequence, its rows merge into one entry that carries the most common genes and DNA. Here the V and J calls rest on TCRdb's processing, not on the authors' analysis. This sample holds fewer than 350,000 distinct CDR3 sequences; over 75% were observed only once. The top ten clonotypes cover around 0.22% of the sample.

Points on this clonotype: The antigen it binds to is not known. Within one base of it there is no much larger clone, and no base qualities were kept.

Peripheral blood CD8+ and CD4+ T cells from healthy donors, Susac syndrome patients and multiple sclerosis patients were profiled by high-throughput TCR beta sequencing. Treatment-naive patients with stable or active relapsing-remitting disease fulfilling revised McDonald criteria were used as multiple sclerosis controls. CD8+ TEMRA cells were enriched by FACS, while bulk CD8+ and CD4+ T cells were purified by magnetic negative isolation. Blood was collected in EDTA tubes and processed within 24 hours, with PBMCs isolated through density gradient centrifugation. PBMCs destined for TCR sequencing were cryopreserved in liquid nitrogen and later thawed in a 37 °C water bath. A purity of at least 90% was achieved for sorted or isolated CD4+, CD8+ and CD8+ TEMRA cells. The CDR3, cysteine through phenylalanine, is 15 amino acids long. The entry retains the CDR3 DNA only, 45 bases that are in frame from base 1. CDR1 and CDR2 (SGHTA, FQGNSA) derive from the germline V gene. V loses 6 bases of germline sequence and J loses 0 bases, and the interval between the two ends is 15 bases.

The chain couples TRBV7-2 to TRBJ2-7, with a weak D call of TRBD2 (6 bases match). The sequencing sample was made of CD8+ T cells from PBMCs. This receptor was obtained from a human donor with multiple sclerosis. The CDR3 region has the sequence CASSRAGGISYEQYF. The sequenced DNA: TGTGCCAGCAGTAGGGCCGGCGGGATCTCCTACGAGCAGTACTTC.